Reported below is one TCR beta chain. This specimen comes from a study of shared clonotypes between healthy human individuals. CDR3 length: 13 amino acids. Germline CDR1 and CDR2: SGDLS and YYNGEE. V was pared by 5 bases and J by 7 bases, with 10 bases between. Sequencing used immunoSEQ multiplex PCR; TCRdb keeps in-frame clones, though not all of them. The sample lists 400,000 to 500,000 clones, 70% to 80% occurring once. The TCR was taken from a woman aged 40 to 50 in good health. Some clones in this sample may be carry-over from other donors' samples. The V and J genes are TRBV9 and TRBJ1-6; no clear D. Material for sequencing was PBMCs. CDR3 sequence: CASREDPNSPLHF. CDR3 bases: TGTGCCAGCAGAGAGGATCCCAATTCACCCCTCCACTTT. The full variable domain, with the rest looked up from reference TRBV9 and TRBJ1-6, is DSGVTQTPKHLITATGQRVTLRCSPRSGDLSVYWYQQSLDQGLQFLIQYYNGEERAKGNILERFSAQQFPDLHSELNLSSLELGDSALYFCASREDPNSPLHFGNGTRLTVT.